A single sample is the source of the 20 T cell receptor beta chains below, sequenced in a study of post-analysis software for immune sequencing data. Prepared libraries of TCR beta cDNA carried unique molecular identifiers. TCRdb re-called the PCR reads with MiXCR, one entry per CDR3 protein. This sample has about 540,000 distinct CDR3 sequences, with under 40% found just once. General observations from the study: Compared with controls, patients had more of about 5 TRBV segments, including TRBV5-6, TRBV5-1 and TRBV20-1.

Antigens for these TCRs are unknown. Sequencing used blood. Receptor source: a girl aged 2 to 17 with multiple sclerosis.

This clonotype showed up just once. The V and J genes are TRBV14 and TRBJ1-1; D is unclear. Germline V CDR1 and CDR2: SGHDN, FVKESK. V was cut by 6 bases and J by 0 bases, with 11 bases left in between. This CDR3 is built from 14 residues. CDR3: CASSPLLLNTEAFF. CDR3 DNA: TGTGCCAGCAGTCCCCTCCTCTTGAACACTGAAGCTTTCTTT. The whole variable domain, filled in from reference TRBV14 and TRBJ1-1, reads EAGVTQFPSHSVIEKGQTVTLRCDPISGHDNLYWYRRVMGKEIKFLLHFVKESKQDESGMPNNRFLAERTGGTYSTLKVQPAELEDSGVYFCASSPLLLNTEAFFGQGTRLTVV.

V is TRBV11-3 and J is TRBJ2-2, with no clear D. V gave up 2 bases and J gave up 1 base, with 5 bases separating them. Germline V lookup: CDR1 SGHNT, CDR2 YENEEA. CDR3 size: 14 residues. The DNA of the CDR3 is TGTGCCAGCAGCTTATTTCGGAACACCGGGGAGCTGTTTTTT. Its protein is CASSLFRNTGELFF.

V gene TRBV7-9 combines with J gene TRBJ1-5; D unclear. Trimming removed 1 base from V and 2 bases from J, with 18 bases in between. This CDR3 spans 18 amino acids. The germline V gene encodes CDR1 SEHNR and CDR2 FQNEAQ (reference sequence). The CDR3, as DNA: TGTGCCAGCAGCTTAGGAGTCGGCAGCACCATGGGCAATCAGCCCCAGCATTTT. Encoded protein: CASSLGVGSTMGNQPQHF.

The V call is TRBV5-1, the J call TRBJ2-7, with TRBD2 matching 13 bases. The J call may be in error: the DNA end matches TRBJ2-5 better. This CDR3 comprises 17 residues. From germline, CDR1 is SGHRS and CDR2 YFSETQ. The DNA of the CDR3 is TGCGCCAGCAGCCCGAGGACTAGCGGGGGTTTAGGAGAGACCCAGTACTTC. It is translated as CASSPRTSGGLGETQYF.

The CDR3 spells CASSQGEGASTEAFF. The CDR3 coding sequence is TGTGCCAGCAGCCAAGGGGAGGGGGCAAGCACTGAAGCTTTCTTT. The chain couples TRBV11-3 to TRBJ1-1; 7 nucleotides align to TRBD1. The CDR3 has 15 residues. Germline CDR1 SGHNT, CDR2 YENEEA. Trimming took 5 bases from V and 4 from J; bases not matched to a gene: 10.

J is TRBJ2-5 and V is TRBV12-3 or TRBV12-4, with TRBD2 as a possible D gene (6 bases). The ends were cut back, 5 bases at V and 2 bases at J, with 18 bases in the middle. This CDR3 has 16 residues. The CDR3 DNA sequence: TGTGCCAGCAGTGCCGTTCTACAGCGGGCACAAGAGACCCAGTACTTC. Its protein is CASSAVLQRAQETQYF.

This clonotype was seen repeatedly, ten times or more. The V gene is TRBV6-1, the J gene TRBJ2-1, with TRBD1 as a possible D gene (7 bases). The germline V gene has CDR1 MNHNS and CDR2 SASEGT. The CDR3 length is 12 residues. The germline V and J ends were trimmed by 0 bases and 14 bases, with 11 bases remaining between them. The CDR3 protein is CASSEAVRGEFF. The CDR3 region has the DNA TGTGCCAGCAGTGAAGCAGTCAGGGGGGAGTTCTTC.

The genes are TRBV20-1 and TRBJ2-1; 8 positions agree with TRBD2. Looked up from germline, CDR1 is DFQATT and CDR2 is SNEGSKA (reference sequence). The ends lost 3 bases at V and 7 bases at J; junction bases unmatched: 11. The CDR3 has 15 residues. The CDR3 DNA reads TGCAGTGCTAGCTACGGGGGGGCCGATGTAAATGAGCAGTTCTTC. Residues: CSASYGGADVNEQFF.

V and J are TRBV29-1 and TRBJ1-2, with TRBD1 identical over 8 bases. V lost 7 bases, J lost 6 bases, and 10 bases stayed unmatched. CDR1 and CDR2 from the germline V gene are SQVTM and ANQGSEA. The CDR3 length is 13 residues. CDR3 DNA: TGCAGCGCCGGCGACAGGGGAAGGGATGGCTACACCTTC. This translates into CSAGDRGRDGYTF.

This clonotype was seen a handful of times. V usage is TRBV5-6 and J usage is TRBJ1-2, with TRBD1 identical over 9 bases. The germline CDR1 and CDR2 sequences are SGHDT and YYEEEE. Trimming took 3 bases from V and 4 from J; bases not matched to a gene: 7. The length of the CDR3 is 15 residues. CDR3 nucleotide sequence: TGTGCCAGCAGCTCCGGGACAGGGTCATCCTATGGCTACACCTTC. Translated: CASSSGTGSSYGYTF.

This clonotype has more than one count but fewer than ten. This chain uses TRBV12-3 or TRBV12-4 with TRBJ2-3, with 10 bases that match TRBD2. The V gene end was trimmed by 5 bases and the J gene end by 6 bases; junction bases not matched to a gene: 17. CDR3 length equals 18 residues. The CDR3 nucleotides are TGTGCCAGCAGTCGAGGGCTAGCGGGGGCCCGCATGTCTGATACGCAGTATTTT. This encodes CASSRGLAGARMSDTQYF.

The chain employs TRBV3-1 and TRBJ1-1, with a tentative D call TRBD1 (5 bases). Trimming stripped 4 bases from V and 0 bases from J, with 18 bases between. The CDR3 extends over 17 amino acids. Germline CDR1 and CDR2: LGHDT and YNNKEL (reference sequence). CDR3 nucleotide sequence: TGTGCCAGCAGCCTATACGGGGACGGTTCGTTGAACACTGAAGCTTTCTTT. Translating gives CASSLYGDGSLNTEAFF.

J is TRBJ2-7 and V is TRBV6-1, with D perhaps matching TRBD2 (5 bases). With 7 bases removed from V and 5 bases from J, the gap between germline ends came to 15 bases. CDR3 length equals 13 residues. CDR1 and CDR2 from the germline V gene are MNHNS and SASEGT. The DNA for the CDR3 is TGTGCCAGCACCGAGGGAGCGGACCACGAGCAGTACTTC. Encoded protein: CASTEGADHEQYF.

To note about this clonotype: The CDR3 does not close with the conserved phenylalanine or tryptophan, likely indicating a read error. This chain connects TRBV4-1 to TRBJ1-1, with TRBD1 matching 7 bases. This CDR3 is 19 amino acids long. From germline, CDR1 is MGHRA and CDR2 YSYEKL. The V and J ends lost 0 bases and 2 bases, in that order; junction bases with no gene match: 15. This CDR3 reads CASSQDRRGLRDSNTEAFV. In nucleotides, the CDR3 is TGCGCCAGCAGCCAAGATCGTAGGGGGCTTCGAGACTCCAACACTGAAGCTTTCGTT.

The chain joins TRBV19 to TRBJ1-1, with 7 bases fitting TRBD1. CDR3 size: 11 residues. Trimming cost V 5 bases and J 10 bases; bases outside gene matches: 4. Germline-derived CDR1 and CDR2 are LNHDA and SQIVND (reference sequence). CDR3 loop: CASSLQGRAFF. The CDR3 DNA sequence: TGTGCCAGTAGTCTACAGGGGCGAGCTTTCTTT.

The chain recombines TRBV5-1 with TRBJ2-3; D is perhaps TRBD2 (5 bases). Germline CDR1 SGHRS, CDR2 YFSETQ. Trimming removed 4 bases at V and 3 bases at J, with 18 bases between. CDR3 length equals 16 residues. For the CDR3, the DNA is TGCGCCAGCAGCGAGGGAGCGGACTTCAGTACAGATACGCAGTATTTT. Protein sequence: CASSEGADFSTDTQYF. Full variable domain (rest looked up from reference TRBV5-1 and TRBJ2-3): KAGVTQTPRYLIKTRGQQVTLSCSPISGHRSVSWYQQTPGQGLQFLFEYFSETQRNKGNFPGRFSGRQFSNSRSEMNVSTLELGDSALYLCASSEGADFSTDTQYFGPGTRLTVL.

This clonotype has a handful of counts. The rearrangement uses TRBV5-1 and TRBJ1-4; no clear D gene. Germline assignment: CDR1 SGHRS and CDR2 YFSETQ. The CDR3 is 16 residues long. V lost 3 bases and J 0 bases, leaving 12 bases between the germline ends. The CDR3, as DNA: TGCGCCAGCAGCTCCGGGATCTCGTCAACTAATGAAAAACTGTTTTTT. Translated: CASSSGISSTNEKLFF.

This clonotype was counted a few times. The gene calls are TRBV6-2 or TRBV6-3 and TRBJ1-1; no clear D. Trimming pared 6 bases from V and 10 bases from J, leaving 15 bases between. The V gene's germline CDR1 is MNHEY and CDR2 SVGEGT. This CDR3 has 12 residues. The CDR3 bases are TGTGCCAGCAGCCCCGGTCCCAACGTAGCTTTCTTT. Residues: CASSPGPNVAFF.

Concerning this clonotype itself: The CDR3 does not end in the conserved phenylalanine or tryptophan, so this is likely a read error. The rearrangement uses TRBV3-1 and TRBJ1-2; D possibly corresponds to TRBD1 (6 bases). The V gene's germline CDR1 is LGHDT and CDR2 YNNKEL (reference sequence). V lost 3 bases and J lost 7, with 15 bases in between. The CDR3 covers 14 residues. CDR3 nucleotide sequence: TGTGCCAGCAGCCACGTTCAGGGGAAACGTGGCTACACCTGC. Its translation is CASSHVQGKRGYTC.

This clonotype has only a few counts. V gene TRBV12-3 or TRBV12-4 combines with J gene TRBJ2-3, with TRBD1 identical over 8 bases. The CDR3 sequence is 17 residues long. The J segment lost 0 bases and the V segment lost 5 bases, leaving 10 bases of the junction unmatched. CDR3 coding DNA: TGTGCCAGCAGTCTTAGGGCAGGGGGCAGGAGCACAGATACGCAGTATTTT. It is translated as CASSLRAGGRSTDTQYF.